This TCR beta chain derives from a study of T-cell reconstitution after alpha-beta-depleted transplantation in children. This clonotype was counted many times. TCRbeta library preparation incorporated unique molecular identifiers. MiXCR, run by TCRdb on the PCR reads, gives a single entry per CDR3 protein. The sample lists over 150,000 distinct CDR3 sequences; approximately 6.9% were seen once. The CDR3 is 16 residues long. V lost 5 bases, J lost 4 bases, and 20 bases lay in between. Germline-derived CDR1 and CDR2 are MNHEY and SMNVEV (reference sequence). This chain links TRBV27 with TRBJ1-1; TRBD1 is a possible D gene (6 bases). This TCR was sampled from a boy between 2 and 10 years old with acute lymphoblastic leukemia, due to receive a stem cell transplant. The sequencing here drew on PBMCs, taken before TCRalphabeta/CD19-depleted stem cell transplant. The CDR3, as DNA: TGTGCCAGCAGTCCCAGGACAGCAAGGGCTGGCACTGAAGCTTTCTTT. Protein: CASSPRTARAGTEAFF.